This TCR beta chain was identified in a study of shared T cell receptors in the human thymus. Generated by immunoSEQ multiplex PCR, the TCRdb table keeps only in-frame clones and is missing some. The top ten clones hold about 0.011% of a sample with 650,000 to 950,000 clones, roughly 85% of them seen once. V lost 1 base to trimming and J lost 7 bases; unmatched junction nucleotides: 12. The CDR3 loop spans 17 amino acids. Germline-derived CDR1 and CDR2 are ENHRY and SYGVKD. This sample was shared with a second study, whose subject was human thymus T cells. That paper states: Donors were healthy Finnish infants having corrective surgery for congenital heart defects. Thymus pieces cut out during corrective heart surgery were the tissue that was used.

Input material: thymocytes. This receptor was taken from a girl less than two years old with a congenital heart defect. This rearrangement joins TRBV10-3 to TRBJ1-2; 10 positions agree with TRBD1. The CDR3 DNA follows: TGTGCCATCAGTGAGTACAACGGGACAGGGGTAACGGTTGGCTACACCTTC. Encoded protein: CAISEYNGTGVTVGYTF.